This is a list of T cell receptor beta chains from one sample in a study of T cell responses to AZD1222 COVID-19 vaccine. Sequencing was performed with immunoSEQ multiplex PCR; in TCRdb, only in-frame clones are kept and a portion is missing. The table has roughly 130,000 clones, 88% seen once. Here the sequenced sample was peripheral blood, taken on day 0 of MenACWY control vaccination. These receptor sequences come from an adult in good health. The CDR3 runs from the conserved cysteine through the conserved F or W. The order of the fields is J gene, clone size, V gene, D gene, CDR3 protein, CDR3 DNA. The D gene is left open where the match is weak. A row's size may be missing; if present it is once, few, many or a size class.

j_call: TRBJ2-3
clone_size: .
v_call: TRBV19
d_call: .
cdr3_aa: CASSHRGLSTDTQYF
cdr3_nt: TGTGCCAGTAGCCACAGAGGGCTGAGCACAGATACGCAGTATTTT

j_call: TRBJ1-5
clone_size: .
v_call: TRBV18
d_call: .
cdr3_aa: CASSPGGSGQPQHF
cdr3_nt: TGTGCCAGCTCACCGGGGGGGAGCGGTCAGCCCCAGCATTTT

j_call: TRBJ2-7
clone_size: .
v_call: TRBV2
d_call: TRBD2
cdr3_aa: CASSNQAGGLGEQYF
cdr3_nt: TGTGCCAGCAGCAACCAGGCGGGAGGGTTAGGGGAGCAGTACTTC

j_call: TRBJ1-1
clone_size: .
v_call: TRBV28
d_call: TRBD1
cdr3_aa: CASIMGQGDTEAFF
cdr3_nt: TGTGCCAGCATCATGGGACAGGGGGACACTGAAGCTTTCTTT

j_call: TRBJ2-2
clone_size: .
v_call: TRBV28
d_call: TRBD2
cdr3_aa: CASSLYRVGGGSDSNTGELFF
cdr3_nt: TGTGCCAGCAGTTTATATCGGGTCGGGGGGGGAAGCGACTCGAACACCGGGGAGCTGTTTTTT

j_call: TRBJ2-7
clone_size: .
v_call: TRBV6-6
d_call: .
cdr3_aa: CASSWRGAYEQYF
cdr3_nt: TGTGCCAGCAGTTGGAGAGGGGCCTACGAGCAGTACTTC

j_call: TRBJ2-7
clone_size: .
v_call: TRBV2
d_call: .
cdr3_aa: CASSEVERTTYEQYF
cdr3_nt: TGTGCCAGCAGTGAAGTTGAGAGGACAACCTACGAGCAGTACTTC

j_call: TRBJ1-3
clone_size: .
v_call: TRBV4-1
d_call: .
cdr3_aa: CASSQDRGGDSGNTIYF
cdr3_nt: TGCGCCAGCAGCCAAGACCGCGGGGGCGATTCAGGAAACACCATATATTTT

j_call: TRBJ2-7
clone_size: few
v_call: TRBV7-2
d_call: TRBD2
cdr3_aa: CASSQGLAGGVQYF
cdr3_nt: TGTGCCAGCAGCCAAGGACTAGCGGGAGGGGTGCAGTACTTC

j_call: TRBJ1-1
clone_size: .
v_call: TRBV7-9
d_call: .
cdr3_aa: CASSPLLGLNTEAFF
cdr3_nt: TGTGCCAGCAGCCCCCTTCTGGGGCTGAACACTGAAGCTTTCTTT

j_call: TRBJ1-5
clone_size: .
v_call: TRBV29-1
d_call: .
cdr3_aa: CSVLGGVNQPQHF
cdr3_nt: TGCAGCGTTTTGGGAGGGGTCAATCAGCCCCAGCATTTT

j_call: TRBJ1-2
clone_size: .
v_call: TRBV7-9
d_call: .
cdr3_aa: CASSLAHRGREDGYTF
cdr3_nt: TGTGCCAGCAGCTTGGCGCACCGTGGTAGAGAGGATGGCTACACCTTC